The 9 T cell receptor beta chains below all came from one sample that was sequenced in a study of blood T cell repertoires in COVID-19. Assay: immunoSEQ multiplex PCR; the TCRdb copy retains only in-frame clones and omits some. The repertoire consists of about 14,000 clones, with 86% occurring once and the leading ten covering roughly 51%. Material: peripheral blood. The receptors derive from a man older than 75 with acute or convalescent COVID-19.

This chain joins TRBV15 and TRBJ2-1; 14 nucleotides align to TRBD2. This CDR3 region has 19 residues. V was pared by 0 bases and J by 5 bases, with 9 bases of the junction left unmatched. Germline V gene data show CDR1 as LNHNV and CDR2 as YYDKDF (reference sequence). CDR3 region: CATSRDHQGLAGVHNEQFF. CDR3 DNA sequence: TGTGCCACCAGCAGAGATCACCAGGGACTAGCGGGAGTCCACAATGAGCAGTTCTTC.

This rearrangement joins TRBV19 to TRBJ2-3; 7 positions match TRBD2. CDR1 is LNHDA, CDR2 SQIVND, per germline (reference sequence). The CDR3 consists of 14 residues. The trim removed 5 bases at V and 5 bases at J, leaving 7 bases unmatched. CDR3 sequence (DNA): TGTGCCAGTAGTGATGGGGTAGCGGGAGATACGCAGTATTTT. Translation: CASSDGVAGDTQYF.

The chain combines TRBV3-1 (or the pseudogene TRBV3-2) with TRBJ2-1; TRBD2 is a possible D gene (6 bases). CDR1 and CDR2 (germline): LGHDT, YNNKEL (reference sequence). V lost 3 bases, J lost 3 bases, and 12 bases lay in between. The CDR3 spans 15 residues. The chain's CDR3 is CASSQGRGGYNEQFF. The CDR3 DNA sequence: TGTGCCAGCAGCCAGGGGCGGGGAGGCTACAATGAGCAGTTCTTC.

This chain connects TRBV19 to TRBJ2-3; D call uncertain. Germline CDR1 is LNHDA and CDR2 is SQIVND (reference sequence). The CDR3 loop spans 14 amino acids. Trimming cost V 3 bases and J 6 bases, with 13 bases left between them. The CDR3 coding sequence is TGTGCCAGTAGTATGGGCTACCTTCACGATACGCAGTATTTT. Its protein product is CASSMGYLHDTQYF.

The chain combines TRBV4-2 with TRBJ1-6, with TRBD1 as a possible D gene (6 bases). Germline loops: CDR1 LGHNA, CDR2 YNFKEQ. The CDR3 length is 15 residues. V lost 0 bases and J 8 bases, leaving 11 bases between the germline ends. DNA of the CDR3: TGTGCCAGCAGCCAAGAGACTGGGGGCGATTCACCCCTCCACTTT. Translation gives CASSQETGGDSPLHF.

This chain connects TRBV2 to TRBJ2-3, with TRBD2 identical over 11 bases. The CDR3 length is 17 residues. After removal of 5 bases from V and 2 bases from J, the junction contained 9 bases not matched to a gene. Germline CDR1 and CDR2: SNHLY and FYNNEI. CDR3 DNA: TGTGCCAGCAGTACTACTAGCGGGAGTCGAAACACAGATACGCAGTATTTT. Residues: CASSTTSGSRNTDTQYF.

The genes are TRBV4-2 and TRBJ1-4, with D unclear. Looked up from germline, CDR1 is LGHNA and CDR2 is YNFKEQ. V was trimmed by 0 bases and J by 0 bases, leaving 8 bases between them. This CDR3 region has 16 residues. The CDR3 nucleotides are TGTGCCAGCAGCCAAGATTGGAGAGCAACTAATGAAAAACTGTTTTTT. Amino acids: CASSQDWRATNEKLFF.

This chain joins TRBV18 and TRBJ2-2; 14 bases line up with TRBD2. Germline loops: CDR1 KGHSH, CDR2 LQKENI. The CDR3 spans 17 residues. V was pared by 4 bases and J by 3 bases, with 4 bases of the junction left unmatched. The CDR3 DNA sequence: TGTGCCAGCTCACTCGGACTAGCGGGGGGAGACACCGGGGAGCTGTTTTTT. Protein: CASSLGLAGGDTGELFF. The full variable domain, in which reference TRBV18 and TRBJ2-2 provide the parts outside the CDR3, is NAGVMQNPRHLVRRRGQEARLRCSPMKGHSHVYWYRQLPEEGLKFMVYLQKENIIDESGMPKERFSAEFPKEGPSILRIQQVVRGDSAAYFCASSLGLAGGDTGELFFGEGSRLTVL.

The chain couples TRBV6-5 to TRBJ1-1, with TRBD1 identical over 7 bases. There are 12 residues in the CDR3. With 10 bases clipped from V and 1 base from J, the junction kept 3 bases outside the gene matches. CDR1 is MNHEY, CDR2 SVGAGI, per germline. The CDR3 protein is CAIWTGNTEAFF. The CDR3 nucleotides are TGTGCCATCTGGACAGGGAACACTGAAGCTTTCTTT.